These 21 T cell receptor beta chains share one sample of origin, sequenced in a study of blood T cell repertoires in COVID-19. Produced via immunoSEQ multiplex PCR; TCRdb's table is partial and in-frame only. The sample lists around 270,000 clones, about 87% occurring once. The sequenced material came from peripheral blood. These receptors all come from a woman aged 45-59 years with acute or convalescent COVID-19.

J is TRBJ2-1 and V is TRBV28, with 7 positions matching TRBD1. V lost 3 bases to trimming and J lost 3 bases; unmatched junction nucleotides: 5. CDR1 and CDR2 (germline): MDHEN, SYDVKM. CDR3 length equals 15 residues. CDR3 amino acids: CASSFIDRDYNEQFF. CDR3 sequence (DNA): TGTGCCAGCAGTTTTATAGACAGGGACTACAATGAGCAGTTCTTC.

This sequence joins TRBV30 and TRBJ1-5, with 9 nucleotides matching TRBD1. In germline, CDR1 is GTSNPN, CDR2 SVGIG (reference sequence). This CDR3 has 19 residues. The V gene end was trimmed by 0 bases and the J gene end by 5 bases; junction bases not matched to a gene: 17. The CDR3 reads CAWSVGLGQGSWADQPQHF. CDR3 sequence (DNA): TGTGCCTGGAGTGTAGGGTTGGGACAGGGATCCTGGGCTGATCAGCCCCAGCATTTT.

This clone has only a few counts. V usage is TRBV5-1 and J usage is TRBJ2-3; 8 bases are shared with TRBD2. Germline V gives CDR1 SGHRS, CDR2 YFSETQ. J gave up 2 bases and V 4 bases, and 9 bases lay outside the gene matches. The CDR3 is 16 residues long. The CDR3 nucleotides read TGCGCCAGCAGCCCCGCCCGGGGGGGAATCACAGATACGCAGTATTTT. Protein sequence: CASSPARGGITDTQYF.

The rearrangement links TRBV9 to TRBJ2-5; 9 positions match TRBD2. Germline V gene data show CDR1 as SGDLS and CDR2 as YYNGEE. This CDR3 has 14 residues. Losses at the gene ends were 6 bases for V and 5 bases for J; bases not matched to a gene: 8. The CDR3 bases are TGTGCCAGCACCCAGGGACTAGCCATGGAGACCCAGTACTTC. As protein: CASTQGLAMETQYF.

The chain carries TRBV30 and TRBJ1-1, with TRBD1 identical over 8 bases. CDR3 length equals 12 residues. Germline CDR1 and CDR2: GTSNPN and SVGIG (reference sequence). V was pared by 7 bases and J by 4 bases, with 5 bases of the junction left unmatched. The CDR3 sequence is CASTDRVTEAFF. The CDR3 region has the DNA TGTGCCTCCACGGACAGGGTCACTGAAGCTTTCTTT.

This chain connects TRBV27 to TRBJ1-5; TRBD1 aligns across 7 bases. The CDR3 covers 15 residues. Per germline, CDR1 MNHEY and CDR2 SMNVEV (reference sequence). J gave up 4 bases and V 6 bases, and 9 bases lay outside the gene matches. DNA of the CDR3: TGTGCCAGCAGACCCGACAGGGCAGATAATCAGCCCCAGCATTTT. Residues: CASRPDRADNQPQHF.

The rearrangement joins TRBV24-1 to TRBJ2-1, with 9 bases matching TRBD2. Germline CDR1 reads KGHDR; CDR2 reads SFDVKD. With V trimmed by 2 bases and J by 0 bases, 16 bases remained unmatched. The CDR3 sequence is 21 residues long. CDR3 nucleotide sequence: TGTGCCACCAGTGATTCGGGGGTCCTCACTAGCGGGCCAAGCTCCTACAATGAGCAGTTCTTC. As protein: CATSDSGVLTSGPSSYNEQFF.

V gene TRBV18 combines with J gene TRBJ1-5; 10 nucleotides line up with TRBD1. Germline V CDR1 and CDR2: KGHSH, LQKENI. CDR3 size: 15 residues. With 4 bases clipped from V and 5 bases from J, the junction kept 5 bases outside the gene matches. The CDR3 is CASSRGQGRYQPQHF. Written as DNA, the CDR3 is TGTGCCAGCTCACGGGGACAGGGGAGGTATCAGCCCCAGCATTTT. Full variable domain (rest looked up from reference TRBV18 and TRBJ1-5): NAGVMQNPRHLVRRRGQEARLRCSPMKGHSHVYWYRQLPEEGLKFMVYLQKENIIDESGMPKERFSAEFPKEGPSILRIQQVVRGDSAAYFCASSRGQGRYQPQHFGDGTRLSIL.

The rearrangement joins TRBV28 to TRBJ1-5; the D gene is possibly TRBD1 (6 bases). Germline assignment: CDR1 MDHEN and CDR2 SYDVKM. This CDR3 has 16 residues. Trimming cost V 5 bases and J 6 bases, with 20 bases left between them. The CDR3 reads CASSLIGRGSGQPQHF. CDR3 nucleotide sequence: TGTGCCAGCAGTCTCATAGGCAGGGGAAGTGGTCAGCCCCAGCATTTT.

The rearrangement joins TRBV5-8 to TRBJ2-1, with 7 bases aligning to TRBD1. V trimming: 3 bases; J trimming: 13 bases; junction bases outside the gene matches: 10. This CDR3 has 13 amino acids. Germline V CDR1 and CDR2: SGHTS, YDEGEE. Here the CDR3 reads CASSYDRDINQFF. The CDR3 bases are TGTGCCAGCAGCTATGACAGGGACATAAATCAGTTCTTC. Using reference TRBV5-8 and TRBJ2-1 for the parts outside the CDR3, the full variable domain is EAGVTQSPTHLIKTRGQQATLRCSPISGHTSVYWYQQALGLGLQFLLWYDEGEERNRGNFPPRFSGRQFPNYSSELNVNALELEDSALYLCASSYDRDINQFFGPGTRLTVL.

This chain links TRBV3-1 (or the pseudogene TRBV3-2) with TRBJ1-1; D uncertain. Germline V gene sequence: CDR1 LGHDT, CDR2 YNNKEL (reference sequence). V was trimmed by 4 bases and J by 4 bases, leaving 13 bases between them. The CDR3 is 14 amino acids. The CDR3 coding sequence is TGTGCCAGCAGCCCAAATGAGGGCAGCACTGAAGCTTTCTTT. Translating gives CASSPNEGSTEAFF.

V gene TRBV6-6 combines with J gene TRBJ2-5; TRBD1 matches at 9 bases. Looked up from germline, CDR1 is MNHNY and CDR2 is SVGAGI (reference sequence). The V segment lost 0 bases and the J segment 2 bases; nucleotides outside the gene matches: 4. This CDR3 comprises 16 residues. CDR3 sequence reads: CASSYSVGTGQETQYF. The CDR3 DNA sequence: TGTGCCAGCAGTTACTCCGTAGGGACAGGGCAAGAGACCCAGTACTTC.

V and J are TRBV7-9 and TRBJ2-1; a weak D match, TRBD2 (5 bases). Germline lookup yields CDR1 SEHNR and CDR2 FQNEAQ (reference sequence). The V gene lost 1 base and the J gene lost 3 bases, with 10 bases spanning the gap. The CDR3 totals 15 residues. This CDR3 reads CASSLVVGVYNEQFF. CDR3 sequence (DNA): TGTGCCAGCAGCTTAGTTGTGGGAGTCTACAATGAGCAGTTCTTC.

The rearrangement links TRBV3-1 (or the pseudogene TRBV3-2) to TRBJ2-1; no clear D. The germline CDR1 and CDR2 sequences are LGHDT and YNNKEL (reference sequence). The length of the CDR3 is 14 residues. Trimming shortened V by 0 bases and J by 2 bases, and 5 bases separated the two germline ends. This CDR3 reads CASSQDWPYNEQFF. DNA of the CDR3: TGTGCCAGCAGCCAAGACTGGCCCTACAATGAGCAGTTCTTC.

The J gene is TRBJ1-1, the V gene TRBV2; 9 bases match TRBD1. Losses at the gene ends were 4 bases for V and 5 bases for J; bases not matched to a gene: 14. This CDR3 spans 17 amino acids. CDR1 and CDR2 from the germline V gene are SNHLY and FYNNEI. The CDR3 DNA follows: TGTGCCAGCAGTGGGGGGGATCCGGGACAGGGTCTAACTGAAGCTTTCTTT. Its protein product is CASSGGDPGQGLTEAFF.

The chain joins TRBV11-3 to TRBJ2-7, with TRBD2 matching over 12 bases. CDR1 and CDR2 (germline): SGHNT, YENEEA. J gave up 6 bases and V 4 bases, and 4 bases lay outside the gene matches. This CDR3 is built from 14 residues. The CDR3 here is CASSSTSGSSEQYF. In nucleotides, the CDR3 is TGTGCCAGCAGCTCGACTAGCGGGAGTAGCGAGCAGTACTTC.

This clone was detected only a few times. The chain links TRBV4-2 to TRBJ2-3; perhaps TRBD2 as D (6 bases). The ends were cut back, 0 bases at V and 1 base at J, with 14 bases in the middle. This CDR3 is built from 17 residues. Germline V gives CDR1 LGHNA, CDR2 YNFKEQ. CDR3 amino acids: CASSQEDSGEGTDTQYF. CDR3 DNA: TGTGCCAGCAGCCAAGAAGATAGCGGAGAGGGCACAGATACGCAGTATTTT.

This clone was seen just once. V and J are TRBV6-2 or TRBV6-3 and TRBJ1-1, with 8 nucleotides matching TRBD1. With 5 bases clipped from V and 11 bases from J, the junction kept 19 bases outside the gene matches. Per the germline V gene, CDR1 is MNHEY and CDR2 is SVGEGT. There are 16 residues in the CDR3. In DNA form, the CDR3 reads TGTGCCAGCAGTACCCCGGACAGGGATCCTTTTTCAAAGGCTTTCTTT. Amino acid sequence: CASSTPDRDPFSKAFF.

This sequence joins TRBV18 and TRBJ1-1; D is perhaps TRBD1 (6 bases). This CDR3 contains 15 residues. The V gene's germline CDR1 is KGHSH and CDR2 LQKENI. V dropped 3 bases and J dropped 0 bases, with 11 bases sitting between them. CDR3 nucleotides: TGTGCCAGCTCACCCGGTACAGGGTTGAACACTGAAGCTTTCTTT. The encoded protein is CASSPGTGLNTEAFF.

V usage is TRBV11-3 and J usage is TRBJ2-7; unclear D gene. This CDR3 has 14 residues. V lost 5 bases, J lost 7 bases, and 18 bases lay in between. CDR1 and CDR2 (germline): SGHNT, YENEEA. The CDR3 nucleotides read TGTGCCAGCAGCAGATCTAGAGACCATGGGGAGCAGTACTTC. Translated, it gives CASSRSRDHGEQYF.

V gene TRBV28 combines with J gene TRBJ1-4; 7 nucleotides match TRBD1. Germline values: CDR1 MDHEN, CDR2 SYDVKM. J gave up 6 bases and V 8 bases, and 9 bases lay outside the gene matches. The CDR3 runs to 14 residues. CDR3 DNA sequence: TGTGCCAGCGGGCCCGACAGGGCGGATGAAAAACTGTTTTTT. It encodes CASGPDRADEKLFF.